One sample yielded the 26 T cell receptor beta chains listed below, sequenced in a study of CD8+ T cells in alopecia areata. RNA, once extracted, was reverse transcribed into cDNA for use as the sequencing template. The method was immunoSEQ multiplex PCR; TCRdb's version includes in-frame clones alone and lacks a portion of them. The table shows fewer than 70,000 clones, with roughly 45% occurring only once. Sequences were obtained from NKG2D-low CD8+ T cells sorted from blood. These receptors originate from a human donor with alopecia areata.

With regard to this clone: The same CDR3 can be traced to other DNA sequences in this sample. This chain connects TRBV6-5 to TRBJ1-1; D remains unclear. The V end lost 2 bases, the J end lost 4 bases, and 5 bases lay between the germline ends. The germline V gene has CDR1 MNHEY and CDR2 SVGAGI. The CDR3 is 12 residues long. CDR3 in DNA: TGTGCCAGCAGTTACGGAGGCACTGAAGCTTTCTTT. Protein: CASSYGGTEAFF.

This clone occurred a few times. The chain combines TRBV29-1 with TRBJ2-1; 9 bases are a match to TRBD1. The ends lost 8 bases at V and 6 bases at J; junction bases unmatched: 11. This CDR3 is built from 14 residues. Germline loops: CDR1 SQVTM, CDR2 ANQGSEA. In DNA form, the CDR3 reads TGCAGCTACCATGCGGGACAGGGAGGCAATGAGCAGTTCTTC. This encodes CSYHAGQGGNEQFF.

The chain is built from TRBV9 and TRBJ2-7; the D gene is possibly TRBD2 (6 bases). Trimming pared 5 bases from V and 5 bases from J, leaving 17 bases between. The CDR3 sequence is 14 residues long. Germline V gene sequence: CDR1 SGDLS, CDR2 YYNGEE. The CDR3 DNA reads TGTGCCAGCAGTCAGGACGGGAGAGGGAACGAGCAGTACTTC. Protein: CASSQDGRGNEQYF.

The DNA of the CDR3 is TGCAGCGTTGAAAAAACCGGCAGAGCGAGCACAGATACGCAGTATTTT. Protein product: CSVEKTGRASTDTQYF. This chain connects TRBV29-1 to TRBJ2-3; D unresolved. Trimming took off 2 bases at V and 0 bases at J, with 15 bases between the two ends. Looked up from germline, CDR1 is SQVTM and CDR2 is ANQGSEA. The CDR3 length is 16 residues.

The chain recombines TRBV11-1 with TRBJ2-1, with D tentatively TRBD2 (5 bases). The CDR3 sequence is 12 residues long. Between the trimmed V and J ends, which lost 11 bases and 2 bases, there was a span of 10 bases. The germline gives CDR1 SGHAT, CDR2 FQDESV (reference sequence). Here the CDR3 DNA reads TGTGCCTCAGGACTGACCTACAATGAGCAGTTCTTC. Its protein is CASGLTYNEQFF. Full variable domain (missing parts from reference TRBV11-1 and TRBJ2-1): EAEVAQSPRYKITEKSQAVAFWCDPISGHATLYWYRQILGQGPELLVQFQDESVVDDSQLPKDRFSAERLKGVDSTLKIQPAELGDSAMYLCASGLTYNEQFFGPGTRLTVL.

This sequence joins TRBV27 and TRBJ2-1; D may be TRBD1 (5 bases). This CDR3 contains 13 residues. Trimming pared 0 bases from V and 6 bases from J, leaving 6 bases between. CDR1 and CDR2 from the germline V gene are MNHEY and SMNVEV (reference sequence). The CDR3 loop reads CASSLSQGNEQFF. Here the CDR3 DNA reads TGTGCCAGCAGTTTATCTCAGGGCAATGAGCAGTTCTTC.

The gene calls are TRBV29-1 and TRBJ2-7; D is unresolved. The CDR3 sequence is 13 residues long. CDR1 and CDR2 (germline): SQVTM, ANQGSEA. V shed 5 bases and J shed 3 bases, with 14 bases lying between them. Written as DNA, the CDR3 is TGCAGCGTTCGAACTTCCGGGCTCTACGAGCAGTACTTC. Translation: CSVRTSGLYEQYF.

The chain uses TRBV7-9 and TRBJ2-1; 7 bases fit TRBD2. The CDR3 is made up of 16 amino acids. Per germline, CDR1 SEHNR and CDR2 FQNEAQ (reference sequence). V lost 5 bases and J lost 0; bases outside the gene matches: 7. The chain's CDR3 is CASSPLGGTSYNEQFF. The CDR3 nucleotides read TGTGCCAGCAGCCCCCTGGGGGGGACCTCCTACAATGAGCAGTTCTTC.

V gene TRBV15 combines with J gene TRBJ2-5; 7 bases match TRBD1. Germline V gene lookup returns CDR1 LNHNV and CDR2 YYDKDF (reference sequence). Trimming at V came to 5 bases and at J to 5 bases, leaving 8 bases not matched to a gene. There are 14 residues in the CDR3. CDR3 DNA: TGTGCCACCAGCGATAGCAGGGGGTATGAGACCCAGTACTTC. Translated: CATSDSRGYETQYF.

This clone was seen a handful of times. DNA for the CDR3: TGTGCCAGTAGTATCCCCAGGACAGGGTGGCTCAACACTGAAGCTTTCTTT. It specifies CASSIPRTGWLNTEAFF. The chain carries TRBV19 and TRBJ1-1; 8 nucleotides match TRBD1. Germline V gives CDR1 LNHDA, CDR2 SQIVND (reference sequence). The J segment lost 2 bases and the V segment lost 3 bases, leaving 11 bases of the junction unmatched. The CDR3 consists of 17 residues. The full variable domain, rest sourced from reference TRBV19 and TRBJ1-1, is DGGITQSPKYLFRKEGQNVTLSCEQNLNHDAMYWYRQDPGQGLRLIYYSQIVNDFQKGDIAEGYSVSREKKESFPLTVTSAQKNPTAFYLCASSIPRTGWLNTEAFFGQGTRLTVV.

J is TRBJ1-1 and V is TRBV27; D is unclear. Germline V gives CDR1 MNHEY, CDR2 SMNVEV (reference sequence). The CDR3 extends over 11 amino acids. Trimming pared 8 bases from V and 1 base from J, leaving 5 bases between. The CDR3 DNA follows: TGTGCCAGCTGGGGGAACACTGAAGCTTTCTTT. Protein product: CASWGNTEAFF.

The CDR3 sequence: CSVEEGQGDAPGRPQHF. CDR3 bases: TGCAGCGTTGAAGAGGGTCAAGGGGACGCGCCGGGGAGGCCCCAGCATTTT. The rearrangement uses TRBV29-1 and TRBJ1-5; tentatively, D is TRBD1 (5 bases). V gave up 0 bases and J gave up 9 bases, with 24 bases separating them. Germline V CDR1 and CDR2: SQVTM, ANQGSEA. This CDR3 has 17 residues.

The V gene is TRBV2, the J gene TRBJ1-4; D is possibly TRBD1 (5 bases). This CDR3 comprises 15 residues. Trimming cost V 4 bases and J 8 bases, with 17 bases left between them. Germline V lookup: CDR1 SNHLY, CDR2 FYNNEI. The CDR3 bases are TGTGCCAGCAGTGGGGGGACCCGGTTACGAGAAAAACTGTTTTTT. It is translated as CASSGGTRLREKLFF.

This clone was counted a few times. CDR3 bases: TGCAGCGGAATATTTAGTGACGAGCAGTACTTC. This codes for CSGIFSDEQYF. This chain connects TRBV29-1 to TRBJ2-5; D gene uncertain. TRBJ2-7 matches the DNA end more closely, so the J call is doubtful. There are 11 residues in the CDR3. CDR1 is SQVTM and CDR2 is ANQGSEA in the germline V gene.

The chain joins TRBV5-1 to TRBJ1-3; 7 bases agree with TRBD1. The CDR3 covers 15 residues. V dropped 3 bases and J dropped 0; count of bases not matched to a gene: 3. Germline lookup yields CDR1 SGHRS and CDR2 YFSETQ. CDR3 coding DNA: TGCGCCAGCAGCTCAGGACAGGCCTCTGGAAACACCATATATTTT. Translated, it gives CASSSGQASGNTIYF.

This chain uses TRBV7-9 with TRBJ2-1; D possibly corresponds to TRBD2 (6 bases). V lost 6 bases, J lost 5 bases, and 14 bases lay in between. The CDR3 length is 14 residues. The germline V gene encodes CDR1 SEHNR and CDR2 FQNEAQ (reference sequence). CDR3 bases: TGTGCCAGCAGTTATTCCGGGACTCACAATGAGCAGTTCTTC. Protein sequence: CASSYSGTHNEQFF. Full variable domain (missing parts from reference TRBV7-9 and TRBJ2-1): DTGVSQNPRHKITKRGQNVTFRCDPISEHNRLYWYRQTLGQGPEFLTYFQNEAQLEKSRLLSDRFSAERPKGSFSTLEIQRTEQGDSAMYLCASSYSGTHNEQFFGPGTRLTVL.

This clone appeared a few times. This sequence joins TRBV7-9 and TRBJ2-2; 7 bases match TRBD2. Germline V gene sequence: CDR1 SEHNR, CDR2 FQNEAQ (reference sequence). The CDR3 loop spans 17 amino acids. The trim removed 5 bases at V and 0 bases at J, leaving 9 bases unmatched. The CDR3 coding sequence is TGTGCCAGCAGCGGACGAGGGAGCGGGACGAACACCGGGGAGCTGTTTTTT. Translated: CASSGRGSGTNTGELFF.

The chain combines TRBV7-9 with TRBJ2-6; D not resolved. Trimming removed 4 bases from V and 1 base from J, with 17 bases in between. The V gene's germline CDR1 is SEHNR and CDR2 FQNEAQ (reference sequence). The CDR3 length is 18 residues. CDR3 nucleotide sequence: TGTGCCAGCAGCTCCCCGGTGGGTGGTAGGTCTGGGGCCAACGTCCTGACTTTC. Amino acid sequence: CASSSPVGGRSGANVLTF.

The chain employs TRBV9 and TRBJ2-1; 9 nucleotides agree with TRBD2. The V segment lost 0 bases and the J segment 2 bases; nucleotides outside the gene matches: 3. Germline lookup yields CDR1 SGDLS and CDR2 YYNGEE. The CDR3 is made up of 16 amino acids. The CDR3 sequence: CASSVGLAVTYNEQFF. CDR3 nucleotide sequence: TGTGCCAGCAGCGTAGGACTAGCGGTAACCTACAATGAGCAGTTCTTC. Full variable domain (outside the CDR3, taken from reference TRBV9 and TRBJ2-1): DSGVTQTPKHLITATGQRVTLRCSPRSGDLSVYWYQQSLDQGLQFLIQYYNGEERAKGNILERFSAQQFPDLHSELNLSSLELGDSALYFCASSVGLAVTYNEQFFGPGTRLTVL.

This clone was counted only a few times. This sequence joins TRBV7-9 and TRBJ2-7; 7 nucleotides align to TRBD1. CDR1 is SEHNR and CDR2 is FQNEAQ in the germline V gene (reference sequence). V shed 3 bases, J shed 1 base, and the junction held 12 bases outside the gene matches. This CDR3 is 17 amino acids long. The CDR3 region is CASSLSDTGTVSYEQYF. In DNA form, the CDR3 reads TGTGCCAGCAGCTTGAGTGATACAGGGACAGTTTCCTACGAGCAGTACTTC.

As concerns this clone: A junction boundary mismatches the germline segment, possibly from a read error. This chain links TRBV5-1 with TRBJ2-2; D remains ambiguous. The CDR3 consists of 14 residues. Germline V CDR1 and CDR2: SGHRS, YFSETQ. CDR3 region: CASSLGPNTGELFF. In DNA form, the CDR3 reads TGCGCCAGCAGTTTGGGCCCCAATACCGGGGAGCTGTTTTTT.

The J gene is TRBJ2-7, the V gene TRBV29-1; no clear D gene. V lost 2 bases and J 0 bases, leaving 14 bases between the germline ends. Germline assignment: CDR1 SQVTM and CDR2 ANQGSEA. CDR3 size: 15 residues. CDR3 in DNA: TGCAGCGTTGAAAGTAAGGGCACCACCTCCTACGAGCAGTACTTC. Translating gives CSVESKGTTSYEQYF.

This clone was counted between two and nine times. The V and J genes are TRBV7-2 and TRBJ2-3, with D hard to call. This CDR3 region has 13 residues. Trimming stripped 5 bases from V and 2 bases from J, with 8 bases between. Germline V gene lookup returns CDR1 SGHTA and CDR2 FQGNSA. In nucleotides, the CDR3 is TGTGCCAGCAGCCGCTGGTCCACAGATACGCAGTATTTT. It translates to CASSRWSTDTQYF.

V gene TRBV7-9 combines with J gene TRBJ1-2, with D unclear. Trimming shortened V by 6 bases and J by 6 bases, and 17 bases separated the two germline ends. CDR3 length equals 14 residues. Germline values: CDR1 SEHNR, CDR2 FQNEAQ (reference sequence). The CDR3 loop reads CASSLLTVQDGYTF. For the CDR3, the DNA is TGTGCCAGCAGTTTACTCACCGTCCAGGATGGCTACACCTTC. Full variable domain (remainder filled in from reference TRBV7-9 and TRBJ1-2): DTGVSQNPRHKITKRGQNVTFRCDPISEHNRLYWYRQTLGQGPEFLTYFQNEAQLEKSRLLSDRFSAERPKGSFSTLEIQRTEQGDSAMYLCASSLLTVQDGYTFGSGTRLTVV.

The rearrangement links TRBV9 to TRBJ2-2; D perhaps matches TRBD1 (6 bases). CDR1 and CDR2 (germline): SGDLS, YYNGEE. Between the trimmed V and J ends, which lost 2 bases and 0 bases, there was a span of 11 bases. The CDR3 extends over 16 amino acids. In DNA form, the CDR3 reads TGTGCCAGCAGCGTCGAGGGACACTCGAACACCGGGGAGCTGTTTTTT. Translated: CASSVEGHSNTGELFF.

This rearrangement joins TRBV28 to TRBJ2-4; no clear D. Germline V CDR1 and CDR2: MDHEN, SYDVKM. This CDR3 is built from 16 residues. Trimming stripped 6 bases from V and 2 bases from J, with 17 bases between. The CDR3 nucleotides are TGTGCCAGCAGCTCCCTTAGCCTGGAGTCCAAAAACATTCAGTACTTC. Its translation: CASSSLSLESKNIQYF.